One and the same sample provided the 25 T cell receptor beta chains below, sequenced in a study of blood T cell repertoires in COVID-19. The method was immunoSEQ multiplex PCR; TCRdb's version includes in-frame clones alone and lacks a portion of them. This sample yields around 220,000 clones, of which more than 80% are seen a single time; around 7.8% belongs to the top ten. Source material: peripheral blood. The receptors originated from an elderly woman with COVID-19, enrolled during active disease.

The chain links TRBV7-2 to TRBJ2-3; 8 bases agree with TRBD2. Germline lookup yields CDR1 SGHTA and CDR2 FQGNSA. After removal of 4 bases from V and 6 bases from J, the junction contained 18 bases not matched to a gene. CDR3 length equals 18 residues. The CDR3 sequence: CASSSTLRGSSGGDTQYF. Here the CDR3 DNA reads TGTGCCAGCAGCTCCACCCTCCGCGGGAGCTCGGGAGGGGATACGCAGTATTTT.

CDR3 protein: CASSIQGDTEAFF. CDR3 bases: TGTGCCAGCAGTATTCAGGGGGACACTGAAGCTTTCTTT. This chain joins TRBV6-5 and TRBJ1-1, with 7 bases lining up with TRBD1. V lost 5 bases, J lost 3 bases, and 3 bases stayed unmatched. The CDR3 spans 13 residues. Germline V CDR1 and CDR2: MNHEY, SVGAGI.

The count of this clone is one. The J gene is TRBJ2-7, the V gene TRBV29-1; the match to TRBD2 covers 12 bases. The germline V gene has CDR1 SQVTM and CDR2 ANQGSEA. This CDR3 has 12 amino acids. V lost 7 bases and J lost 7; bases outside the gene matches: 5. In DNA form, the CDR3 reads TGCAGCGGACTAGCGGGAGTGGGAGAGCAGTACTTC. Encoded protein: CSGLAGVGEQYF.

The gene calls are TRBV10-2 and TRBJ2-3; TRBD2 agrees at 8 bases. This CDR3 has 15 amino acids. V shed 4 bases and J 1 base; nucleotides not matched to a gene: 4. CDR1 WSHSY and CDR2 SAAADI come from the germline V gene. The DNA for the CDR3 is TGCGCCAGCAGTGCTACTAGCGGAGGCACAGATACGCAGTATTTT. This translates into CASSATSGGTDTQYF.

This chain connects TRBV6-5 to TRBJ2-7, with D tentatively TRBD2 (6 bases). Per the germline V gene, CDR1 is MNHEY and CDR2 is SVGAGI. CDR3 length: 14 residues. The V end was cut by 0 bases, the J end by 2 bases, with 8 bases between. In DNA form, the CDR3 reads TGTGCCAGCAGTTACTCGCGGGGAGCCTACGAGCAGTACTTC. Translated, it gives CASSYSRGAYEQYF.

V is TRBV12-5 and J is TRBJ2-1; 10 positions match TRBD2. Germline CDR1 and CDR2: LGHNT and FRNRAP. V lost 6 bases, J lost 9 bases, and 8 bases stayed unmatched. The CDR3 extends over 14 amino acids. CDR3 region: CASGLAGSSGEQFF. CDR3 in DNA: TGTGCTAGTGGACTAGCGGGATCCTCGGGTGAGCAGTTCTTC.

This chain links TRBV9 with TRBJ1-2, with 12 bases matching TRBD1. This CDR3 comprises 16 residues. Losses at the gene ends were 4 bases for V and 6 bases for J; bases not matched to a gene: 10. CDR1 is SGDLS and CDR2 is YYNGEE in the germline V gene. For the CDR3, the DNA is TGTGCCAGCAGCAACTCCCCGGGACAGGGGGCGCATGGCTACACCTTC. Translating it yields CASSNSPGQGAHGYTF.

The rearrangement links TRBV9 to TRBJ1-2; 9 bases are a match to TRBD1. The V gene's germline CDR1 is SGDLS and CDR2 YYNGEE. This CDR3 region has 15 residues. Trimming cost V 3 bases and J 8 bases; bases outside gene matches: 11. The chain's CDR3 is CASSEGQGSMWGYTF. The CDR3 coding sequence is TGTGCCAGCAGCGAGGGACAGGGATCAATGTGGGGCTACACCTTC.

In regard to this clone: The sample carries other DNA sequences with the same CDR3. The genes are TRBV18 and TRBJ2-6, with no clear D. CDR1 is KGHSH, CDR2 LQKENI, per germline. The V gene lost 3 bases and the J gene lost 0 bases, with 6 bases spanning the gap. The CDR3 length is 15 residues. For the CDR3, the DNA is TGTGCCAGCTCACCTCCCAGCTCTGGGGCCAACGTCCTGACTTTC. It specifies CASSPPSSGANVLTF.

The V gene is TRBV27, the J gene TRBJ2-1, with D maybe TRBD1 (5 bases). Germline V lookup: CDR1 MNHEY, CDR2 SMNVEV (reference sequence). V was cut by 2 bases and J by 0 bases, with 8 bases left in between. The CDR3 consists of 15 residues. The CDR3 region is CASSLRTSSYNEQFF. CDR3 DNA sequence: TGTGCCAGCAGTTTAAGGACAAGCTCCTACAATGAGCAGTTCTTC.

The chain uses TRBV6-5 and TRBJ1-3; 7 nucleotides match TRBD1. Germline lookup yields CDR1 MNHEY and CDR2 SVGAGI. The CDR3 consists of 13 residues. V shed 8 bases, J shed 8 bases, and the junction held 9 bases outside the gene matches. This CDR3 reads CASWTQGGYTIYF. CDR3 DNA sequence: TGTGCCAGCTGGACCCAGGGGGGATACACCATATATTTT.

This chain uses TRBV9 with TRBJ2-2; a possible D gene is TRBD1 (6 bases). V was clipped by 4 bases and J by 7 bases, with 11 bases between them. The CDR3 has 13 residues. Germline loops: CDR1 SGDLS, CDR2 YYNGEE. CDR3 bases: TGTGCCAGCAGCCCTACAGGGATCGGGGAGCTGTTTTTT. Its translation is CASSPTGIGELFF.

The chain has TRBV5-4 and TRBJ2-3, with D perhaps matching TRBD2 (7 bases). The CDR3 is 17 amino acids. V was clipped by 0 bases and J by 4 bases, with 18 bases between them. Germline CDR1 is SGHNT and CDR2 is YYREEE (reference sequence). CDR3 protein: CASSLVGLGGGADTQYF. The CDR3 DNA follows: TGTGCCAGCAGCTTGGTTGGATTAGGCGGGGGCGCAGATACGCAGTATTTT.

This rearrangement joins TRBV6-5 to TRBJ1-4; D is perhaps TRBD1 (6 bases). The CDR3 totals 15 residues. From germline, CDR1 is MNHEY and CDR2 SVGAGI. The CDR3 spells CGTSLQGLANEKLFF. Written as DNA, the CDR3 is TGTGGGACATCCCTACAGGGCCTGGCTAATGAAAAACTGTTTTTT.

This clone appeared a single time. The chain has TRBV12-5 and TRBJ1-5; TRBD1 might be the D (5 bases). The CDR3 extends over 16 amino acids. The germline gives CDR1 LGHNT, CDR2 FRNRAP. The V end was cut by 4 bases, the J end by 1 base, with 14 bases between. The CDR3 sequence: CASGSTFQGSNQPQHF. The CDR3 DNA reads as TGTGCTAGTGGTTCAACATTCCAGGGCAGCAATCAGCCCCAGCATTTT.

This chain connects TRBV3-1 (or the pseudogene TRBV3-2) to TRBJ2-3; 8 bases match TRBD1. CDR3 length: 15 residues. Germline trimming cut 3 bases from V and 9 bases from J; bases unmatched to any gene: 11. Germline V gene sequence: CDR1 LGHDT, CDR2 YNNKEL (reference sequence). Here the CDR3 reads CASSHLAGGLGTQYF. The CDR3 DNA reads TGTGCCAGCAGCCATTTGGCAGGGGGCTTAGGGACGCAGTATTTT.

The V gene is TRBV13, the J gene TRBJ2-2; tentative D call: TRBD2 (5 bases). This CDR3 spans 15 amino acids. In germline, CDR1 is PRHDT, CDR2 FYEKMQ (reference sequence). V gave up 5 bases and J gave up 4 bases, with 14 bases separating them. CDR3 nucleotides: TGTGCCAGCAGCCCGCGGCTAGCTCGCACCGGGGAGCTGTTTTTT. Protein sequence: CASSPRLARTGELFF.

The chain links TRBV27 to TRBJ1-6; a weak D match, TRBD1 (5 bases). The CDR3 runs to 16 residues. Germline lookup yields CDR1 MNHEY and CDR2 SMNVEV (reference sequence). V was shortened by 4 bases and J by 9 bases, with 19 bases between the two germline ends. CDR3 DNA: TGTGCCAGCAGTTCCAATCCCGGGAGGGGCGGTTCACCCCTCCACTTT. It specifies CASSSNPGRGGSPLHF.

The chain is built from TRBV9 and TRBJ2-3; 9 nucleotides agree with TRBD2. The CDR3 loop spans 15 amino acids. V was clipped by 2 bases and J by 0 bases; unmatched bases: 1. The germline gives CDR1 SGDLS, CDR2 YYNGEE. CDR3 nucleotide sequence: TGTGCCAGCAGCGTGCGGGAGGGGAGCACAGATACGCAGTATTTT. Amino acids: CASSVREGSTDTQYF.

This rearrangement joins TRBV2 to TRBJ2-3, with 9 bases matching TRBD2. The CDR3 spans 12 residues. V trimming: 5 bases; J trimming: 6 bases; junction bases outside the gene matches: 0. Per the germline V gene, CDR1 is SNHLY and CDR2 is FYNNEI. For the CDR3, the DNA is TGTGCCAGCAGTACTAGCGGGGATACGCAGTATTTT. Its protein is CASSTSGDTQYF.

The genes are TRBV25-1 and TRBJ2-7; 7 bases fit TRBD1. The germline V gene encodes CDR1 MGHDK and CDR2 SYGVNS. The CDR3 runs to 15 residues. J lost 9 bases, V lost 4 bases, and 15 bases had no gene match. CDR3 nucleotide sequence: TGTGCCAGCAGTGCCCAGGGGGATGCTGTAATGATGCAGTACTTC. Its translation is CASSAQGDAVMMQYF.

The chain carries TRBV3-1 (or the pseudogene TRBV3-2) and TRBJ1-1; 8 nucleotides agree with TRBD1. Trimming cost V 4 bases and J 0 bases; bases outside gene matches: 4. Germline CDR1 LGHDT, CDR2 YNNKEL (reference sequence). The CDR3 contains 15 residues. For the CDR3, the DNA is TGTGCCAGCAGCCCCCGGACAGGGATGAACACTGAAGCTTTCTTT. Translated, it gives CASSPRTGMNTEAFF.

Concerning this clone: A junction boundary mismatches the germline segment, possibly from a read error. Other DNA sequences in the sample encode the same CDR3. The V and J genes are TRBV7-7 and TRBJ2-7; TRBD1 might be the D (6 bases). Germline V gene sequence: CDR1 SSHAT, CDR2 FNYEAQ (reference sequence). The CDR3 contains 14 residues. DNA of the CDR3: TGTGCTAGCAGCTCAGGACAGCCCGGATACGAGCAGTACTTC. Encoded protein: CASSSGQPGYEQYF.

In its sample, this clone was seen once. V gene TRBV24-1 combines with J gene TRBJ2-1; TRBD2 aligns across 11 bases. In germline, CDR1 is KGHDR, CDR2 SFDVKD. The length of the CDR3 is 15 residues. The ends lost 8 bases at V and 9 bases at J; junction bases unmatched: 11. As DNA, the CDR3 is TGTGCCACCAAGGGGACTAGCGGTCTATTAGGTGAGCAGTTCTTC. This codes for CATKGTSGLLGEQFF.

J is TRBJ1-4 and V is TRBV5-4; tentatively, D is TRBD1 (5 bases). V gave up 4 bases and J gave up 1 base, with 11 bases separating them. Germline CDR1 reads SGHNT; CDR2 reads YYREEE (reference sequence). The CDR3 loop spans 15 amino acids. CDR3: CASSPGGETNEKLFF. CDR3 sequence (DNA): TGTGCCAGCAGCCCGGGGGGGGAAACTAATGAAAAACTGTTTTTT.